Listed below are T cell receptor beta chains from one sample, sequenced in a study of blood T cell repertoires in COVID-19. Clones were read by immunoSEQ multiplex PCR, and TCRdb kept only the in-frame ones, dropping some. The sample lists fewer than 300,000 clones; approximately 85% were seen once. Specimen: peripheral blood. The receptors were gathered from a human donor with COVID-19, enrolled during active disease. The donor label of this sample is uncertain. Both conserved end residues are part of each CDR3. Fields, in order: CDR3 DNA, CDR3 protein, D gene, clone size, V gene, J gene. A D gene is named only where the DNA matches it firmly. Size is omitted from some rows. Given values are once, few, many or a class for expanded clones.

TGTGCCAGCAGCTCAGACAGGGTACGGTACTTC	CASSSDRVRYF	TRBD1	many	TRBV7-9	TRBJ2-7
TGTGCCAGCAGTTGGACAGGGGGGGACTCTGGGGCCAACGTCCTGACTTTC	CASSWTGGDSGANVLTF	TRBD1	.	TRBV6-4	TRBJ2-6
TGTGCCAGCAGCTTAGGTGGGACAGGGATGAGAGCTTTCTTT	CASSLGGTGMRAFF	TRBD1	once	TRBV7-9	TRBJ1-1
TGTGCCAGCAGCCAAGGAGGGAACTACTATGGCTACACCTTC	CASSQGGNYYGYTF	.	.	TRBV3-1/TRBV3-2	TRBJ1-2
TGTGCCAGCAGTCTAATTCAGGGGGCGGACTATGGCTACACCTTC	CASSLIQGADYGYTF	TRBD1	.	TRBV6-5	TRBJ1-2
TGTGCCAGCAGCGTCGGGGCTATGACAGGGTCGGAGACCCAGTACTTC	CASSVGAMTGSETQYF	TRBD1	.	TRBV11-3	TRBJ2-5
TGTGCCAGCAGTCAGATAGCGGGAGGGCGGTACGAGCAGTACTTC	CASSQIAGGRYEQYF	TRBD2	.	TRBV28	TRBJ2-7
TGTGCCAGCAGCTTGGTGGCAGGGGGCGGTCAGCCCCAGCATTTT	CASSLVAGGGQPQHF	TRBD1	.	TRBV5-6	TRBJ1-5
TGTGCCACTAAGAACTACGAGCAGTACTTC	CATKNYEQYF	.	.	TRBV6-5	TRBJ2-7
TGTGCCTGGAGCCGGGACAGGGGAAGGACTGAAGCTTTCTTT	CAWSRDRGRTEAFF	TRBD1	.	TRBV30	TRBJ1-1
TGTGCCAGCAGTTACCGCGGGGGCATCACTGAAGCTTTCTTT	CASSYRGGITEAFF	.	.	TRBV6-5	TRBJ1-1
TGTGCCAGCAGCGCAGCGACAGGGGACGGAAAGACCCAGTACTTC	CASSAATGDGKTQYF	TRBD1	.	TRBV9	TRBJ2-5
TGTGCCAGTAGTATAGGGCGGCAGCCCAATCAGCCCCAGCATTTT	CASSIGRQPNQPQHF	.	.	TRBV19	TRBJ1-5
TGTGCCAGCAGTGGGGGACAGGATCAGATCTACGAGCAGTACTTC	CASSGGQDQIYEQYF	TRBD1	.	TRBV28	TRBJ2-7
TGTGCCAGCAGCCAAGATCTGGGCAGTCGAGAGACCCAGTACTTC	CASSQDLGSRETQYF	.	.	TRBV3-1/TRBV3-2	TRBJ2-5
TGTGCCAGCAGTCTCCAGGGGATGGGCAATCAGCCCCAGCATTTT	CASSLQGMGNQPQHF	.	.	TRBV27	TRBJ1-5
TGTGCCAGCAGTCAGCGGGACAGGGGGCGAGAGACCCAGTACTTC	CASSQRDRGRETQYF	TRBD1	.	TRBV6-5	TRBJ2-5
TGTGCCAGTAGTATCTTCGGGACAGGGGAAGAGGTGGAGACCCAGTACTTC	CASSIFGTGEEVETQYF	TRBD1	.	TRBV19	TRBJ2-5
TGCGCCAGCAGGTTGACAACGAACACCGGGGAGCTGTTTTTT	CASRLTTNTGELFF	.	.	TRBV5-1	TRBJ2-2
TGTGCCAGCAGAATCGGACAGTCCTACGAGCAGTACTTC	CASRIGQSYEQYF	.	.	TRBV6-5	TRBJ2-7
TGTGCCAGCAGTGATATGGTCCTCGGAGCGAACACTGAAGCTTTCTTT	CASSDMVLGANTEAFF	.	.	TRBV2	TRBJ1-1
TGTGCCAGCAGCCAAAGAGACAGGGATGCTTTCTTT	CASSQRDRDAFF	TRBD1	.	TRBV3-1/TRBV3-2	TRBJ1-1
TGTGCCAGCAGCGTGGGTTGGGGTAGCGGCACAGATACGCAGTATTTT	CASSVGWGSGTDTQYF	.	.	TRBV9	TRBJ2-3
TGTGCCTGGAGTGTACTGGGCTCTAACTATGGCTACACCTTC	CAWSVLGSNYGYTF	.	.	TRBV30	TRBJ1-2
TGCGCCAGCAGTGAGTCCTCGGGAGATGTAGATACGCAGTATTTT	CASSESSGDVDTQYF	.	once	TRBV10-1	TRBJ2-3
TGTGCCAGCAGTTCCGGTAGGGGGAGGGTCGAGACCCAGTACTTC	CASSSGRGRVETQYF	.	.	TRBV28	TRBJ2-5
TGTGCCAGCTCATCTTCGACAGGGGAGAACACCGGGGAGCTGTTTTTT	CASSSSTGENTGELFF	TRBD1	.	TRBV18	TRBJ2-2
TGTGCCAGCAGTTTATCGGTTCGGGCCGGGGAGCTGTTTTTT	CASSLSVRAGELFF	.	.	TRBV27	TRBJ2-2
TGTGCCACCGGGATAGTCAATCAGCCCCAGCATTTT	CATGIVNQPQHF	.	.	TRBV28	TRBJ1-5